These 18 T cell receptor beta chains originate from one sample sequenced in a study of T cell responses to AZD1222 COVID-19 vaccine. TCRdb keeps only in-frame clones here, not all; method: immunoSEQ multiplex PCR. This table has about 99,000 clones, 88% appearing once. The sequencing used peripheral blood, collected on day 0 of AZD1222 vaccination. The receptors stem from an adult in good health.

The genes are TRBV13 and TRBJ1-2; 8 bases line up with TRBD1. Germline V gene lookup returns CDR1 PRHDT and CDR2 FYEKMQ (reference sequence). V was pared by 3 bases and J by 8 bases, with 11 bases of the junction left unmatched. The CDR3 length is 15 residues. The CDR3 sequence is CASSFNRGSPGGYTF. CDR3 nucleotides: TGTGCCAGCAGCTTCAACAGGGGGTCGCCTGGAGGCTACACCTTC.

The CDR3 here is CASSLAQSLYEQYF. The CDR3 DNA reads as TGTGCCAGCAGCTTAGCCCAGAGCCTCTACGAGCAGTACTTC. The V and J genes are TRBV7-2 and TRBJ2-7; D is unresolved. The germline V and J ends were trimmed by 0 bases and 3 bases, with 9 bases remaining between them. The CDR3 length is 14 residues. Germline CDR1 and CDR2: SGHTA and FQGNSA.

This chain joins TRBV7-2 and TRBJ2-2; 7 bases match TRBD2. The CDR3 sequence is 17 residues long. Looked up from germline, CDR1 is SGHTA and CDR2 is FQGNSA. V lost 5 bases, J lost 3 bases, and 12 bases stayed unmatched. The CDR3 reads CASSTGGGPRDTGELFF. The CDR3 DNA reads as TGTGCCAGCAGCACCGGGGGAGGGCCAAGGGACACCGGGGAGCTGTTTTTT.

The J gene is TRBJ2-1, the V gene TRBV18; perhaps TRBD1 as D (6 bases). Germline CDR1 reads KGHSH; CDR2 reads LQKENI. Between the trimmed V and J ends, which lost 3 bases and 7 bases, there was a span of 16 bases. The CDR3 spans 15 residues. CDR3 sequence: CASSPWTEIVNEQFF. The DNA for the CDR3 is TGTGCCAGCTCACCCTGGACAGAAATTGTGAATGAGCAGTTCTTC.

The chain couples TRBV10-3 to TRBJ1-1; D is unclear. V lost 6 bases, J lost 10 bases, and 12 bases lay in between. The CDR3 is 11 residues long. Germline CDR1 reads ENHRY; CDR2 reads SYGVKD. The CDR3, as DNA: TGTGCCATCAGCACAGAAGTAGGAGCTTTCTTT. Its translation: CAISTEVGAFF.

The chain employs TRBV5-4 and TRBJ2-7, with TRBD1 identical over 9 bases. The junction had 4 bases not matched to a gene; V was cut back by 4 bases and J by 2 bases. Germline loops: CDR1 SGHNT, CDR2 YYREEE (reference sequence). The CDR3 extends over 14 amino acids. The CDR3 region is CASSAWDRAYEQYF. The CDR3 nucleotides are TGTGCCAGCAGCGCATGGGACAGGGCCTACGAGCAGTACTTC.

Only one count was recorded for this clone. The chain joins TRBV15 to TRBJ2-7; either TRBD1 or TRBD2 may fit D (5 bases each). V lost 1 base and J 2 bases, leaving 12 bases between the germline ends. This CDR3 comprises 15 residues. Germline V lookup: CDR1 LNHNV, CDR2 YYDKDF (reference sequence). The CDR3 sequence is CATSRAGTGPYEQYF. The CDR3 bases are TGTGCCACCAGCAGAGCCGGGACGGGACCCTACGAGCAGTACTTC.

CDR3 in DNA: TGTGCCAGCAGCCATCTTATGGGATGGAAGACCCAGTACTTC. Residues: CASSHLMGWKTQYF. The chain couples TRBV3-1 (or the pseudogene TRBV3-2) to TRBJ2-5; no clear D. This CDR3 has 14 amino acids. Trimming stripped 3 bases from V and 6 bases from J, with 14 bases between. The germline gives CDR1 LGHDT, CDR2 YNNKEL (reference sequence).

The chain joins TRBV15 to TRBJ2-5, with 10 bases matching TRBD2. The V and J ends lost 1 base and 3 bases, in that order; junction bases with no gene match: 2. CDR1 is LNHNV and CDR2 is YYDKDF in the germline V gene (reference sequence). There are 15 residues in the CDR3. DNA for the CDR3: TGTGCCACCAGCAGAGGCCTAGCGGGAGAAGAGACCCAGTACTTC. It codes for CATSRGLAGEETQYF.

This chain joins TRBV7-9 and TRBJ1-1; D is possibly TRBD1 (5 bases). Germline V lookup: CDR1 SEHNR, CDR2 FQNEAQ (reference sequence). V dropped 1 base and J dropped 5 bases, with 17 bases sitting between them. The CDR3 spans 16 residues. Here the CDR3 DNA reads TGTGCCAGCAGCTTAGTCTATGGGCAGGGAAGAACTGAAGCTTTCTTT. Amino acids: CASSLVYGQGRTEAFF.

The chain joins TRBV30 to TRBJ2-1; D gene ambiguous. The CDR3 loop spans 14 amino acids. Between the trimmed V and J ends, which lost 7 bases and 4 bases, there was a span of 17 bases. Germline V gives CDR1 GTSNPN, CDR2 SVGIG (reference sequence). DNA of the CDR3: TGTGCCTATAACCATATCCGTATATACAATGAGCAGTTCTTC. It is translated as CAYNHIRIYNEQFF.

The V and J genes are TRBV5-4 and TRBJ2-5; 13 nucleotides agree with TRBD2. V lost 4 bases, J lost 5 bases, and 5 bases stayed unmatched. This CDR3 spans 15 amino acids. Germline V CDR1 and CDR2: SGHNT, YYREEE (reference sequence). This CDR3 is CASSKLAGGDETQYF. DNA of the CDR3: TGTGCCAGCAGCAAACTAGCGGGAGGGGACGAGACCCAGTACTTC.

This clone was detected only once. The V and J genes are TRBV10-3 and TRBJ2-1, with TRBD2 identical over 11 bases. This CDR3 has 16 amino acids. The V and J ends lost 8 bases and 7 bases, in that order; junction bases with no gene match: 13. The germline V gene encodes CDR1 ENHRY and CDR2 SYGVKD. CDR3 loop: CAIGRTSGYKGNEQFF. DNA of the CDR3: TGTGCCATCGGAAGGACTAGCGGGTACAAGGGGAATGAGCAGTTCTTC.

This clone was recorded once. CDR3 loop: CASSTRQQPTEAFF. CDR3 coding DNA: TGTGCCAGCAGCACAAGACAGCAACCTACTGAAGCTTTCTTT. The chain couples TRBV13 to TRBJ1-1; TRBD1 is a possible D gene (5 bases). Germline loops: CDR1 PRHDT, CDR2 FYEKMQ (reference sequence). The CDR3 is made up of 14 amino acids. V was shortened by 5 bases and J by 5 bases, with 15 bases between the two germline ends.

This chain connects TRBV3-1 (or the pseudogene TRBV3-2) to TRBJ1-5; possible D gene TRBD1, 6 bases. V lost 4 bases, J lost 2 bases, and 21 bases lay in between. The CDR3 spans 18 residues. Germline V CDR1 and CDR2: LGHDT, YNNKEL (reference sequence). The CDR3 loop reads CASSLRAETGTGNQPQHF. The CDR3 DNA reads TGTGCCAGCAGCCTACGAGCAGAGACAGGTACGGGCAATCAGCCCCAGCATTTT.

V is TRBV27 and J is TRBJ1-2; tentatively, D is TRBD1 (6 bases). Germline CDR1 is MNHEY and CDR2 is SMNVEV (reference sequence). The CDR3 contains 14 residues. Deletions cut 3 bases from V and 8 bases from J, with 16 bases between. The CDR3 DNA reads TGTGCCAGCAGTTTCCTCCGGGACACTAGGGGCTACACCTTC. Translation gives CASSFLRDTRGYTF.

The chain combines TRBV12-3 or TRBV12-4 with TRBJ2-2; D ambiguous. The CDR3 is 12 amino acids. V lost 7 bases, J lost 2 bases, and 5 bases lay in between. DNA for the CDR3: TGTGCCAGCACCCGAAACACCGGGGAGCTGTTTTTT. It specifies CASTRNTGELFF.

The chain carries TRBV7-3 and TRBJ2-2; TRBD2 agrees at 13 bases. Germline CDR1 is SGHTA and CDR2 is FQGTGA. CDR3 length: 17 amino acids. V trimming: 3 bases; J trimming: 8 bases; junction bases outside the gene matches: 9. The CDR3 sequence: CASSFFSTSGRMGELFF. The CDR3 DNA is TGTGCCAGCAGCTTTTTTTCGACTAGCGGGAGGATGGGGGAGCTGTTTTTT.